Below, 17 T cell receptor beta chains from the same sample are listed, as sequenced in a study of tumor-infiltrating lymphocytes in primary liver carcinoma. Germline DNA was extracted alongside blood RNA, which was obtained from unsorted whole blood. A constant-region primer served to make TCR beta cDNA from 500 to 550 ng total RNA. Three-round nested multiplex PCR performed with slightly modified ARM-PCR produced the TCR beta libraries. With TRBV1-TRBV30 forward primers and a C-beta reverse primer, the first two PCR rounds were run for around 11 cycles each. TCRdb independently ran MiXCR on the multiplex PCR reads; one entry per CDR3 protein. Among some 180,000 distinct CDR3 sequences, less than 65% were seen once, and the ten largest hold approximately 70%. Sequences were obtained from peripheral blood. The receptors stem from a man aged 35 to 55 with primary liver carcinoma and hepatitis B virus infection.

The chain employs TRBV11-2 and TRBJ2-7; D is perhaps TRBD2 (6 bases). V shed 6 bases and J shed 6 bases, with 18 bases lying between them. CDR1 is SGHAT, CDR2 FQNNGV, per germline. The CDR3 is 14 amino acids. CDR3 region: CASSPRETTCEQYF. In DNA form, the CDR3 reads TGTGCCAGCAGTCCTCGGGAGACCACCTGCGAGCAGTACTTC.

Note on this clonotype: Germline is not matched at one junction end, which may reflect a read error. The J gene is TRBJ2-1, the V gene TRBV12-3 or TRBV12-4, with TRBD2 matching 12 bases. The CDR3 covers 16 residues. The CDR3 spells CARSSHLAGGPIEQFF. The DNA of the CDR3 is TGTGCCAGAAGTTCCCACCTAGCGGGAGGGCCGATTGAGCAGTTCTTC.

The CDR3 reads CASSFSGTRADTQYF. The CDR3 nucleotides are TGTGCCAGCAGTTTCAGCGGGACTAGGGCAGATACGCAGTATTTT. This sequence joins TRBV12-3 or TRBV12-4 and TRBJ2-3, with TRBD2 matching over 8 bases. The junction had 6 bases not matched to a gene; V was cut back by 3 bases and J by 4 bases. The CDR3 sequence is 15 residues long.

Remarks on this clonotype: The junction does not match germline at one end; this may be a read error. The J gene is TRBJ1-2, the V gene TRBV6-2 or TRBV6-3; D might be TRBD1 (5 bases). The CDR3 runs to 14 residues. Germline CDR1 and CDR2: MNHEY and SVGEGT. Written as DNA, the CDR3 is TGTGTCAGCAGAGCCCGGGGCTCGAACTATGGCTACACCTTC. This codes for CVSRARGSNYGYTF.

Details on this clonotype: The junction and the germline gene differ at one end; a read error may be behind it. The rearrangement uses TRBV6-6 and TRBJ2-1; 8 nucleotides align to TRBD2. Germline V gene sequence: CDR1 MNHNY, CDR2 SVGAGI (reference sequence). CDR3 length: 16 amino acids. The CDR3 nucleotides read TGTCCCAGCAGTTACCCCGAGCGGGAGAACACGAATGAGCAGTTCTTC. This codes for CPSSYPERENTNEQFF.

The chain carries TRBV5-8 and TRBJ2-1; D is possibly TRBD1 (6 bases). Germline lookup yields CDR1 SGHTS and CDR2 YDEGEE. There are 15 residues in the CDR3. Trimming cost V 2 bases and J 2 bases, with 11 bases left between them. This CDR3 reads CASSLTGITYNEQFF. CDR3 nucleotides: TGTGCCAGCAGCTTAACAGGGATAACCTACAATGAGCAGTTCTTC.

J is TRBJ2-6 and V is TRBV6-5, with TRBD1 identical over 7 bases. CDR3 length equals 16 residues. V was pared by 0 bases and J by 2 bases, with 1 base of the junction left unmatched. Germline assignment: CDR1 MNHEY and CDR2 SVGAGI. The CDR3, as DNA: TGTGCCAGCAGTTACTCGACAGGGCCTGGGGCCAACGTCCTGACTTTC. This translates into CASSYSTGPGANVLTF.

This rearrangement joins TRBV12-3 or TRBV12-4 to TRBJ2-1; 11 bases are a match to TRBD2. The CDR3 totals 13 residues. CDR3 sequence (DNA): TGTGCTGGCGGGACTAGCGGTTACAATGAGCAGTTCTTC. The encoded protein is CAGGTSGYNEQFF.

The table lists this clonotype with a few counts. The CDR3 DNA reads as TGTGCCAGCAGTTACTCGGGTCTCCCATTGTATTTT. Protein sequence: CASSYSGLPLYF. J is TRBJ2-3 and V is TRBV6-5, with D hard to call. Germline loops: CDR1 MNHEY, CDR2 SVGAGI. The CDR3 totals 12 residues. Trimming took off 0 bases at V and 14 bases at J, with 12 bases between the two ends.

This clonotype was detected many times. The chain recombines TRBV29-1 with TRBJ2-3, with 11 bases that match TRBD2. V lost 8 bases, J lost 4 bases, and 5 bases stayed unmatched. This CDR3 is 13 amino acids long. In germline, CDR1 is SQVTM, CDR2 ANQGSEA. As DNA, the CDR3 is TGCAGCCTATTAGCGGGAGGGCCAGATACGCAGTATTTT. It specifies CSLLAGGPDTQYF.

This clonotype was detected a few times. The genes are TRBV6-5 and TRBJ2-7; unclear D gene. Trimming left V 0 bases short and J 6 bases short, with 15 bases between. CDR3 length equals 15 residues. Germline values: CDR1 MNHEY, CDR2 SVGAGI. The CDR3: CASSYSFRLHGEQYF. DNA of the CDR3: TGTGCCAGCAGTTACTCATTCCGCCTGCATGGCGAGCAGTACTTC.

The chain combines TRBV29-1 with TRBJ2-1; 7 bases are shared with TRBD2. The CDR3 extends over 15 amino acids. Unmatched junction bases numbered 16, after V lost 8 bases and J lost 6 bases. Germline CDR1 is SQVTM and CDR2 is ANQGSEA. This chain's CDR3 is CSLVAGDTRSNEQFF. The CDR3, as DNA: TGCAGCCTTGTTGCGGGAGATACTCGGTCCAATGAGCAGTTCTTC.

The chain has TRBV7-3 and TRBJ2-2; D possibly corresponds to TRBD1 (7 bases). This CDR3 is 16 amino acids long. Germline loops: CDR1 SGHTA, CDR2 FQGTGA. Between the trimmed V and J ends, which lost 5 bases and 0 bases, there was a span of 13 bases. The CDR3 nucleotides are TGTGCCAGCAGCCCCCAGGGGGGCGCGAACACCGGGGAGCTGTTTTTT. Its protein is CASSPQGGANTGELFF.

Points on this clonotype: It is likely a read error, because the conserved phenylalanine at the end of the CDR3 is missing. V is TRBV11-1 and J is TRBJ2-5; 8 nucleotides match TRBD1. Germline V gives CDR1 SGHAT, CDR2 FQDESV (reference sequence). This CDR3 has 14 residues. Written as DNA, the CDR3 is TGTGCCAGTAGCTACAGGGGGGTAGGAGAGACCCAGTACGTC. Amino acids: CASSYRGVGETQYV.

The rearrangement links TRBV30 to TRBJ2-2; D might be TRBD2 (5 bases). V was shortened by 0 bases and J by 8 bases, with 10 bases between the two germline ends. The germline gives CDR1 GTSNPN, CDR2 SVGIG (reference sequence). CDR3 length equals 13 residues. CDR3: CAWSVPWEGELFF. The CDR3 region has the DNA TGTGCCTGGAGTGTACCATGGGAGGGGGAGCTGTTTTTT.

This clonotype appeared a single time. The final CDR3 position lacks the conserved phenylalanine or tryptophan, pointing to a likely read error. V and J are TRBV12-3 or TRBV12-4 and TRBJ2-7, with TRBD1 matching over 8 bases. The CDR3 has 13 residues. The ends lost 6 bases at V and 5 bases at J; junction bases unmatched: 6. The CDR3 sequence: CASRIQGAHEQYL. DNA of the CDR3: TGTGCCAGCAGAATCCAGGGGGCCCACGAGCAGTACCTC.

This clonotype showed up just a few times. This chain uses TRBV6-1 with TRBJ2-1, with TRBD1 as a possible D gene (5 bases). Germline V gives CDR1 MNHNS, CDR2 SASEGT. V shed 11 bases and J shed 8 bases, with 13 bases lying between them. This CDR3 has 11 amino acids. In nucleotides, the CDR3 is TGTGCCTGCGCCAAGGGGTATGAGCAGTTCTTC. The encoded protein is CACAKGYEQFF.